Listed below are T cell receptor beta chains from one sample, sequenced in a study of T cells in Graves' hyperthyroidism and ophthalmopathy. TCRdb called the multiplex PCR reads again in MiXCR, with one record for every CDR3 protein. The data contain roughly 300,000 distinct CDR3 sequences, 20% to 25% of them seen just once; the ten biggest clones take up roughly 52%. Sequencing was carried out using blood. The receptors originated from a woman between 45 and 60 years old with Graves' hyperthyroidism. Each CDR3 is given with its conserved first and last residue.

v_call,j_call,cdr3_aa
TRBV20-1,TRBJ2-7,CSAALHEQYF
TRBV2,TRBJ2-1,CASTYMNEQFF
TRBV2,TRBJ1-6,CASSVTVDGSPLHF
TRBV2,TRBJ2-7,CASSAGRVIEQYF
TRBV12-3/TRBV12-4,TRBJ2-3,CASSPKGVGTDTQYF
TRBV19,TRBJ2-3,CASSIIAASTDTQYF
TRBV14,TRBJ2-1,CASSRTSRVNEQFF
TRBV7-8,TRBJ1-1,CASSWGREAFF
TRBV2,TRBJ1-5,CASSVEGRDQPQHF
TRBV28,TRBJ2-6,CASSKTGGSAGANVLTF
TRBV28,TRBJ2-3,CASSLYGIEAGGTDTQYF
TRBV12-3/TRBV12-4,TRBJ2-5,CASSARTGRETQYF
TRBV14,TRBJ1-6,CASSQLTYNSPLHF
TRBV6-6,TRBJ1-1,CASSYSYRGLNTEAFF